Listed below are T cell receptor beta chains from one sample, sequenced in a study of shared clonotypes between healthy human individuals. The method was immunoSEQ multiplex PCR; TCRdb's version includes in-frame clones alone and lacks a portion of them. In the table there are about 2 million clones, about 95% of which are singletons. Sequencing input: naive CD8+ T cells sorted from blood. The origin of the receptors is a man aged 18 to 30 in good health. Each CDR3 is given with its conserved first and last residue. D genes are given only for firm matches. Rows give clone size only sometimes, using once, few, many, or a class for an expanded clone.

d_call	clone_size	v_call	j_call	cdr3_length	cdr3_aa	cdr3_nt
TRBD1	-	TRBV7-9	TRBJ1-1	14	CASDRVLMNTEAFF	TGTGCCTCCGACAGGGTGCTCATGAACACTGAAGCTTTCTTT
-	-	TRBV5-8	TRBJ2-1	15	CASRNNRATYIEQFF	TGTGCCAGCAGAAACAACCGGGCCACTTATATTGAGCAGTTCTTC
TRBD1	-	TRBV15	TRBJ1-2	14	CATSGQGAFVGYTF	TGTGCCACCAGCGGACAGGGGGCCTTCGTGGGCTACACCTTC
-	-	TRBV14	TRBJ1-5	13	CASSFAHGQPQHF	TGTGCCAGCAGCTTCGCTCATGGCCAGCCCCAGCATTTT
-	-	TRBV29-1	TRBJ1-2	15	CSDVLPEGANYGYTF	TGCAGCGACGTACTGCCCGAGGGAGCTAACTATGGCTACACCTTC
TRBD1	-	TRBV5-6	TRBJ1-1	14	CASTYQGDNTEAFF	TGTGCCAGCACTTATCAGGGGGACAACACTGAAGCTTTCTTT
-	once	TRBV15	TRBJ2-3	15	CATSRGQFSTDTQYF	TGTGCCACCAGCCGAGGACAGTTTAGCACAGATACGCAGTATTTT
TRBD2	once	TRBV27	TRBJ2-7	17	CASSLPNGGSGHYEQYF	TGTGCCAGCAGTTTACCCAACGGAGGTAGCGGGCACTACGAGCAGTACTTC
TRBD1	-	TRBV19	TRBJ1-2	17	CASSRSVGTEFTYGYTF	TGTGCCAGTAGTAGAAGTGTCGGGACAGAATTTACCTATGGCTACACCTTC
-	-	TRBV6-5	TRBJ1-2	15	CASSYSVSSNYGYTF	TGTGCCAGCAGTTACTCTGTCTCTTCTAACTATGGCTACACCTTC
-	-	TRBV11-2	TRBJ2-7	12	CASSRSDYEQYF	TGTGCCAGCAGCCGAAGCGACTACGAGCAGTACTTC
-	-	TRBV29-1	TRBJ1-1	15	CSVEGGEVWNTEAFF	TGCAGCGTTGAGGGTGGGGAGGTTTGGAACACTGAAGCTTTCTTT
-	once	TRBV15	TRBJ2-7	12	CATSGDSHEQYF	TGTGCCACCAGCGGAGACTCCCACGAGCAGTACTTC
TRBD1	-	TRBV9	TRBJ1-1	15	CASSVARTGVTEAFF	TGTGCCAGCAGCGTAGCCCGGACAGGGGTCACTGAAGCTTTCTTT
-	-	TRBV18	TRBJ2-3	13	CASSPEVSDTQYF	TGTGCCAGCTCACCGGAAGTATCAGATACGCAGTATTTT
-	once	TRBV5-4	TRBJ1-2	14	CASSAGAGIYGYTF	TGTGCCAGCAGCGCCGGGGCAGGGATATATGGCTACACCTTC
TRBD1	-	TRBV6-5	TRBJ1-2	14	CASIGQGANYGYTF	TGTGCCAGCATAGGACAGGGGGCAAACTATGGCTACACCTTC
-	-	TRBV7-9	TRBJ2-7	13	CASSLQISYEQYF	TGTGCCAGCAGCTTACAGATCTCCTACGAGCAGTACTTC
-	-	TRBV7-9	TRBJ1-6	12	CASQGEHSPLHF	TGTGCCAGTCAGGGTGAGCATTCACCCCTCCACTTT
-	-	TRBV4-1	TRBJ2-7	13	CASSQTGWYEQYF	TGCGCCAGCAGCCAAACGGGGTGGTACGAGCAGTACTTC
-	once	TRBV7-7	TRBJ2-2	13	CASSREVGLELFF	TGTGCTAGCAGCCGAGAGGTGGGATTAGAGCTGTTTTTT
-	once	TRBV7-9	TRBJ2-7	14	CASSFRDEAGEQYF	TGTGCCAGCAGCTTCCGGGACGAGGCCGGCGAGCAGTACTTC
-	once	TRBV6-1	TRBJ2-3	16	CASSVKLVLGTDTQYF	TGTGCCAGCAGTGTGAAACTAGTTCTGGGGACAGATACGCAGTATTTT
TRBD1	-	TRBV5-1	TRBJ2-7	15	CASSLAQGEPYEQYF	TGCGCCAGCAGCCTTGCACAGGGGGAGCCCTACGAGCAGTACTTC
-	-	TRBV29-1	TRBJ1-2	15	CSVEEREALSYGYTF	TGCAGCGTTGAAGAGCGGGAGGCTTTAAGCTATGGCTACACCTTC
TRBD2	-	TRBV4-1	TRBJ2-3	16	CASSLLLAGDTDTQYF	TGCGCCAGCAGCCTGCTACTAGCGGGGGATACAGATACGCAGTATTTT
-	-	TRBV19	TRBJ2-2	13	CASSLTGNGELFF	TGTGCCAGTAGTCTTACAGGGAACGGGGAGCTGTTTTTT
-	-	TRBV11-2	TRBJ2-1	12	CASSRLVTDQFF	TGTGCCAGCAGTCGACTCGTCACTGATCAGTTCTTC
TRBD1	-	TRBV7-9	TRBJ2-7	14	CASSFRDSSYEQYF	TGTGCCAGCAGCTTCCGGGACAGTTCCTACGAGCAGTACTTC
TRBD1	-	TRBV5-1	TRBJ2-7	15	CASTPGGTGVDEQYF	TGCGCCAGTACCCCCGGAGGGACAGGGGTCGACGAGCAGTACTTC
-	-	TRBV6-5	TRBJ2-1	15	CASSVEAIDLNEQFF	TGTGCCAGCAGTGTAGAAGCAATAGACTTGAATGAGCAGTTCTTC
-	-	TRBV7-9	TRBJ2-2	12	CASSYGTGELFF	TGTGCCAGCAGCTATGGGACCGGGGAGCTGTTTTTT
-	once	TRBV27	TRBJ1-1	13	CASSLVQNTEAFF	TGTGCCAGCAGTTTAGTACAGAACACTGAAGCTTTCTTT
TRBD2	-	TRBV9	TRBJ2-3	16	CASSVGSGRGADTQYF	TGTGCCAGCAGCGTAGGAAGCGGGAGAGGGGCAGATACGCAGTATTTT
-	-	TRBV28	TRBJ2-7	15	CASSFMAGTSYEQYF	TGTGCCAGCAGTTTCATGGCAGGGACGTCCTACGAGCAGTACTTC
TRBD2	-	TRBV6-5	TRBJ2-7	13	CASSAGGPYEQYF	TGTGCCAGCTCAGCGGGAGGGCCGTACGAGCAGTACTTC
-	-	TRBV9	TRBJ1-1	16	CASSPAWGDLNTEAFF	TGTGCCAGCAGCCCTGCCTGGGGGGACTTGAACACTGAAGCTTTCTTT
TRBD2	once	TRBV2	TRBJ2-3	16	CASSEAGRELVYTQYF	TGTGCCAGCAGTGAAGCGGGGCGGGAGTTGGTGTATACGCAGTATTTT
TRBD1	-	TRBV5-6	TRBJ2-7	15	CASSSPDRGLSEQYF	TGTGCCAGCAGCTCCCCGGACAGGGGGCTTTCCGAGCAGTACTTC
-	-	TRBV7-9	TRBJ1-2	15	CASSFGTNPNYGYTF	TGTGCCAGCAGCTTTGGGACAAACCCCAACTATGGCTACACCTTC
-	-	TRBV6-1	TRBJ1-5	13	CASSGVGVEPQHF	TGTGCCAGCAGTGGGGTAGGGGTTGAACCCCAGCATTTT
-	-	TRBV6-5	TRBJ2-7	15	CASSYSWTVTYEQYF	TGTGCCAGCAGTTACTCGTGGACTGTGACCTACGAGCAGTACTTC
-	-	TRBV11-2	TRBJ2-1	15	CASRLKGEGYNEQFF	TGTGCCAGCAGGCTCAAGGGGGAGGGATACAATGAGCAGTTCTTC
TRBD1	-	TRBV27	TRBJ2-7	16	CASSPSPGQGLNEQYF	TGTGCCAGCAGTCCAAGCCCGGGACAGGGGTTAAACGAGCAGTACTTC
-	-	TRBV9	TRBJ2-7	15	CASSVGSARTYEQYF	TGTGCCAGCAGCGTAGGTAGCGCAAGAACCTACGAGCAGTACTTC
TRBD2	once	TRBV4-3	TRBJ2-1	18	CASSQDPGGYPLNNEQFF	TGCGCCAGCAGCCAAGATCCCGGGGGGTATCCCCTTAACAATGAGCAGTTCTTC
TRBD2	-	TRBV5-8	TRBJ2-2	16	CAWDLAGGVRTGELFF	TGTGCCTGGGATCTAGCGGGAGGGGTCCGCACCGGGGAGCTGTTTTTT
TRBD2	-	TRBV9	TRBJ2-7	16	CASSKGSSGHSYEQYF	TGTGCCAGCAGTAAGGGGTCTAGCGGACACTCCTACGAGCAGTACTTC
-	-	TRBV11-3	TRBJ2-1	13	CASSLGTLNEQFF	TGTGCCAGCAGCTTAGGGACTTTAAATGAGCAGTTCTTC
-	-	TRBV9	TRBJ1-3	13	CASSVDGLGTIYF	TGTGCCAGCAGCGTGGACGGCCTGGGAACCATATATTTT
TRBD2	-	TRBV12-5	TRBJ2-5	16	CASGFQTSGREETQYF	TGTGCTAGTGGTTTCCAGACTAGCGGGAGGGAAGAGACCCAGTACTTC
-	once	TRBV7-9	TRBJ2-5	16	CASSLGFGGPGETQYF	TGTGCCAGCAGCTTAGGGTTCGGCGGACCGGGGGAGACCCAGTACTTC
-	-	TRBV7-7	TRBJ2-7	13	CASSLYSGYEQYF	TGTGCTAGCAGCTTATACAGTGGATACGAGCAGTACTTC
-	-	TRBV11-2	TRBJ2-3	15	CASSPQATRADTQYF	TGTGCCAGCAGCCCCCAGGCCACTAGAGCAGATACGCAGTATTTT
TRBD1	-	TRBV27	TRBJ1-2	14	CASSILQGAGGYTF	TGTGCCAGCAGTATCTTACAGGGGGCGGGTGGCTACACCTTC
TRBD2	-	TRBV6-4	TRBJ2-3	16	CASSDRLAWGTDTQYF	TGTGCCAGCAGTGACCGACTAGCCTGGGGCACAGATACGCAGTATTTT
-	-	TRBV7-6	TRBJ2-1	14	CASSVSTTYNEQFF	TGTGCCAGCAGCGTCTCGACAACGTACAATGAGCAGTTCTTC
TRBD1	-	TRBV5-1	TRBJ2-1	13	CASSLGTDNEQFF	TGCGCCAGCAGCCTGGGGACAGACAATGAGCAGTTCTTC
TRBD1	few	TRBV6-5	TRBJ1-2	14	CASSSSTGYYGYTF	TGTGCCAGCAGTTCGTCGACAGGGTACTATGGCTACACCTTC